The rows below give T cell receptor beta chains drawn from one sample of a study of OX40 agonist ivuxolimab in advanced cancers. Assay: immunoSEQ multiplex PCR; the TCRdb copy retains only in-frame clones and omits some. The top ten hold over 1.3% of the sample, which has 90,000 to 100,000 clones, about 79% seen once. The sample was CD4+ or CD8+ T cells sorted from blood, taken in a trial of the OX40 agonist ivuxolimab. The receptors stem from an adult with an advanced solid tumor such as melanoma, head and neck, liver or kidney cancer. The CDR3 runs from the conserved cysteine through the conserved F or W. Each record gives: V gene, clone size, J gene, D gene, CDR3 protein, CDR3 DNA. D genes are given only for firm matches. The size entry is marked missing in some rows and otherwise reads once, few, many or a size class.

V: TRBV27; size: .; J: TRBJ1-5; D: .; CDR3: CASSPWDGSNQPQHF; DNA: TGTGCCAGCAGTCCGTGGGACGGTAGCAATCAGCCCCAGCATTTT
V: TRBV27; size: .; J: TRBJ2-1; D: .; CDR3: CASSRSFTLSSYNEQFF; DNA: TGTGCCAGCAGCCGTTCCTTCACTCTTAGCTCCTACAATGAGCAGTTCTTC
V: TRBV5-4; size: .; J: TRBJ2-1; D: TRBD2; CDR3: CASSKRLAGGGEQFF; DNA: TGTGCCAGCAGCAAAAGACTAGCGGGAGGGGGTGAGCAGTTCTTC
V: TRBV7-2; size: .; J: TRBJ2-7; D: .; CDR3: CASSAIGRYEQYF; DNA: TGTGCCAGCAGCGCCATTGGCCGTTACGAGCAGTACTTC
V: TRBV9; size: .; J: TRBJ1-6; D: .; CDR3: CASSLQVYNSPLHF; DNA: TGTGCCAGCAGCTTACAGGTATATAATTCACCCCTCCACTTT
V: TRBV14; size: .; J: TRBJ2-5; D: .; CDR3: CASSQGTLIGETQYF; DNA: TGTGCCAGCAGCCAAGGGACTCTGATAGGGGAGACCCAGTACTTC
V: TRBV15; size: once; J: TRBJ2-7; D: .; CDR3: CATSKGSTYEQYF; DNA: TGTGCCACCAGCAAGGGCAGCACCTACGAGCAGTACTTC
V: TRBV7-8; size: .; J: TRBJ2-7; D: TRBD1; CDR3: CASSLPGTGREQYF; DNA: TGTGCCAGCAGCTTACCCGGGACAGGGAGGGAGCAGTACTTC
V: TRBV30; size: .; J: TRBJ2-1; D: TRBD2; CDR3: CAWSPLAGSYNEQFF; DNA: TGTGCCTGGAGTCCTTTAGCGGGTTCCTACAATGAGCAGTTCTTC
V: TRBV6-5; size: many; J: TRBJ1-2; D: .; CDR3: CASTYGRGGDYGYTF; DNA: TGTGCCAGCACCTACGGCAGGGGAGGTGACTATGGCTACACCTTC
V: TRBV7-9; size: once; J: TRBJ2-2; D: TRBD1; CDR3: CASSPGTGLAGELFF; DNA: TGTGCCAGCAGCCCCGGGACAGGGTTGGCCGGGGAGCTGTTTTTT